This T cell receptor (beta chain) was observed in a study of cytomegalovirus exposure and HLA in healthy donors. Findings and limits, study-wide: The authors confirmed in vitro that a few CMV-associated chains were specific for CMV antigens. Later genetic work tied a missense DCLRE1C variant to beta-chain V and J trimming.

The CDR3 runs to 15 residues. V gave up 4 bases and J gave up 9 bases; unmatched junction bases: 7. The germline V gene has CDR1 SEHNR and CDR2 FQNEAQ (reference sequence). About this clone itself: As yet, its antigen is unknown.

In the PCR, 60 Vbeta and 13 Jbeta primers were used. In the original workflow: About 9.9 million of the about 80 million unique TCR beta chains counted in a later analysis were shared. The repertoire was sequenced with immunoSEQ multiplex PCR; TCRdb's copy has only in-frame clones and lacks some. V, J and clone size were drawn from that table, and D and trimming were deduced from the DNA. Seen here are more than 120,000 clones, 70% to 85% observed once, and the top ten hold less than 3%. This clonotype was obtained from a male donor in good health and CMV-seronegative. The chain couples TRBV7-9 to TRBJ2-1, with 12 bases identical to TRBD2. Sequencing was carried out using PBMCs. CDR3 amino acids: CASSSGLAGNAEQFF. The CDR3 bases are TGTGCCAGCAGCTCCGGACTAGCGGGAAACGCTGAGCAGTTCTTC. The variable domain in full, with the rest retrieved from reference TRBV7-9 and TRBJ2-1, is DTGVSQNPRHKITKRGQNVTFRCDPISEHNRLYWYRQTLGQGPEFLTYFQNEAQLEKSRLLSDRFSAERPKGSFSTLEIQRTEQGDSAMYLCASSSGLAGNAEQFFGPGTRLTVL.